This T cell receptor beta chain was observed in a study of somatic mutations in cytotoxic T cells in rheumatoid arthritis. Method: immunoSEQ multiplex PCR; TCRdb's copy keeps in-frame clones and lacks some. The sample lists more than 11,000 clones, less than 80% occurring once. The CDR3 runs 18 residues. Deletions cut 0 bases from V and 6 bases from J, with 18 bases between. CDR1 and CDR2 from the germline V gene are MGHRA and YSYEKL. Sequenced: CD8+ T cells sorted from blood. The chain joins TRBV4-1 to TRBJ1-6, with D uncertain. The receptor's source is an adult with rheumatoid arthritis. The CDR3 is CASSQDAPPRLGNSPLHF. In DNA form, the CDR3 reads TGCGCCAGCAGCCAAGATGCCCCCCCCAGGCTCGGTAATTCACCCCTCCACTTT.